The 13 T cell receptor beta chains below come from one sample, sequenced in a study of regulatory T cells in long-lasting Graves disease. Investigators prepared the TCR beta libraries by applying iRepertoire HTBI primers and Arm-PCR of CDR3 regions. MiXCR, run by TCRdb on the multiplex PCR reads, gives a single entry per CDR3 protein. The data show a few hundred thousand distinct CDR3 sequences, 20% to 25% seen once. The time point here: persistent/refractory GD, antithyroid drugs over 5 years with positive TRAb. Extracted RNA from PBMCs served as the source of the TCR library. This sample comprised peripheral blood mononuclear cells (PBMCs), obtained when the disease was refractory, from a patient treated with antithyroid drugs. The source of these receptors is a female donor with Graves disease.

The V gene is TRBV7-3, the J gene TRBJ1-1; a weak D match, TRBD1 (5 bases). The germline V and J ends were trimmed by 0 bases and 14 bases, with 19 bases remaining between them. This CDR3 is 14 amino acids long. Looked up from germline, CDR1 is SGHTA and CDR2 is FQGTGA. CDR3 protein: CASSLTGGQTHAFF. The DNA of the CDR3 is TGTGCCAGCAGCTTAACTGGGGGTCAAACCCATGCCTTCTTT.

The chain has TRBV7-9 and TRBJ1-2, with 9 positions matching TRBD1. V shed 5 bases, J shed 6 bases, and the junction held 4 bases outside the gene matches. Germline CDR1 is SEHNR and CDR2 is FQNEAQ (reference sequence). The CDR3 has 13 amino acids. The CDR3 DNA is TGTGCCAGCAGCCTACAGGGGGCGGATGGCTACACCTTC. As protein: CASSLQGADGYTF.

The chain joins TRBV20-1 to TRBJ2-7; TRBD1 matches at 11 bases. The germline CDR1 and CDR2 sequences are DFQATT and SNEGSKA (reference sequence). This CDR3 contains 12 residues. Trimming took 1 base from V and 9 from J; bases not matched to a gene: 2. CDR3 residues: CSARGTGGGQYF. The CDR3 region has the DNA TGCAGTGCTAGAGGGACAGGGGGCGGGCAGTACTTC.

This chain joins TRBV18 and TRBJ1-2; a possible D gene is TRBD1 (5 bases). The germline V gene encodes CDR1 KGHSH and CDR2 LQKENI. The ends were cut back, 1 base at V and 4 bases at J, with 13 bases in the middle. This CDR3 spans 15 amino acids. The CDR3 protein is CASSPRSQGVYGYTF. The CDR3 bases are TGTGCCAGCTCACCACGCAGCCAGGGAGTCTATGGCTACACCTTC.

This rearrangement joins TRBV18 to TRBJ1-1; D may be TRBD1 (5 bases). Looked up from germline, CDR1 is KGHSH and CDR2 is LQKENI. The CDR3 extends over 12 amino acids. The V end was cut by 3 bases, the J end by 7 bases, with 9 bases between. This chain's CDR3 is CASSPSDSEAFF. In DNA, the CDR3 is TGTGCCAGCTCACCGTCAGACAGTGAAGCTTTCTTT.

The chain has TRBV7-9 and TRBJ2-2, with D unclear. Germline V gene lookup returns CDR1 SEHNR and CDR2 FQNEAQ (reference sequence). This CDR3 has 15 residues. Between the trimmed V and J ends, which lost 1 base and 2 bases, there was a span of 8 bases. CDR3 sequence: CASSLVAPNTGELFF. The CDR3 region has the DNA TGTGCCAGCAGCTTAGTAGCACCCAACACCGGGGAGCTGTTTTTT.

This clonotype was recorded a few times. The chain links TRBV20-1 to TRBJ2-7; TRBD1 agrees at 8 bases. The CDR3 runs 11 residues. Trimming took 7 bases from V and 3 from J; bases not matched to a gene: 2. Germline lookup yields CDR1 DFQATT and CDR2 SNEGSKA (reference sequence). DNA of the CDR3: TGCAGTGGGACAGGGATCTACGAGCAGTACTTC. Protein: CSGTGIYEQYF.

This clonotype was counted ten times or more. This chain uses TRBV28 with TRBJ1-4; possibly TRBD1 for D (5 bases). Germline lookup yields CDR1 MDHEN and CDR2 SYDVKM. V shed 6 bases and J shed 8 bases, with 13 bases lying between them. This CDR3 has 13 amino acids. CDR3 DNA: TGTGCCAGCAGGGGGGATATGCAAGAAAAACTGTTTTTT. Amino acid sequence: CASRGDMQEKLFF.

This clonotype has ten or more counts. V gene TRBV2 combines with J gene TRBJ1-5; D perhaps matches TRBD1 (5 bases). V gave up 5 bases and J gave up 8 bases, with 10 bases separating them. The V gene's germline CDR1 is SNHLY and CDR2 FYNNEI. The CDR3 consists of 12 residues. CDR3 DNA sequence: TGTGCCAGCAGTTCTCTGGGGGAGCCCCAGCATTTT. Amino acid sequence: CASSSLGEPQHF.

This clonotype occurred many times. The chain joins TRBV12-3 or TRBV12-4 to TRBJ1-4; TRBD1 matches at 9 bases. V lost 6 bases, J lost 10 bases, and 12 bases stayed unmatched. The length of the CDR3 is 15 residues. In nucleotides, the CDR3 is TGTGCCAGCAGATCGCAGACAGGGGGAGGGGGAAAACTGTTTTTT. Its translation is CASRSQTGGGGKLFF.

Regarding this clonotype: The DNA is omitted, as the CDR3 cannot be located on it reliably, and the CDR3 follows TCRdb's listing. The V and J genes are TRBV7-2 and TRBJ2-7; TRBD1 was called by the table and not checked on the DNA. Counting both end residues, the CDR3 totals 12 amino acids. Germline V gene data show CDR1 as SGHTA and CDR2 as FQGNSA. CDR3 residues: CASSVGQGASYF.

A single count supports this clonotype. The chain is built from TRBV19 and TRBJ2-5, with D hard to call. The V and J ends lost 6 bases and 1 base respectively, with 15 bases between them. Germline V lookup: CDR1 LNHDA, CDR2 SQIVND (reference sequence). The CDR3 contains 15 residues. The CDR3 here is CASSDWAGPQETQYF. The CDR3 coding sequence is TGTGCCAGTAGCGACTGGGCAGGACCCCAAGAGACCCAGTACTTC.

The chain links TRBV19 to TRBJ1-5; 7 positions agree with TRBD1. Trimming removed 10 bases from V and 4 bases from J; junction bases left unmatched: 10. The CDR3 is made up of 14 amino acids. CDR1 is LNHDA, CDR2 SQIVND, per germline (reference sequence). The CDR3 here is CATNRQGPNQPQHF. CDR3 nucleotide sequence: TGTGCCACCAACCGACAGGGCCCAAATCAGCCCCAGCATTTT.